Shown below are 5 T cell receptor beta chains from a single sample sequenced in a study of shared clonotypes between healthy human individuals. The method was immunoSEQ multiplex PCR; TCRdb's version includes in-frame clones alone and lacks a portion of them. The table lists 900,000 to 1,200,000 clones, approximately 78% of them singletons. The sample taken for sequencing was memory CD4+ T cells from PBMCs. Subset given: CD45RA-negative fraction. All receptors derive from a young man in good health. Some clones in this sample may be carry-over from other donors' samples.

This chain joins TRBV19 and TRBJ1-2, with 7 positions matching TRBD1. This CDR3 comprises 14 residues. Germline V gene data show CDR1 as LNHDA and CDR2 as SQIVND (reference sequence). V lost 7 bases, J lost 3 bases, and 8 bases stayed unmatched. The CDR3 reads CASNPGQEYYGYTF. The CDR3 nucleotides read TGTGCCAGTAACCCCGGACAGGAGTACTATGGCTACACCTTC. The variable domain in full, with the rest retrieved from reference TRBV19 and TRBJ1-2, is DGGITQSPKYLFRKEGQNVTLSCEQNLNHDAMYWYRQDPGQGLRLIYYSQIVNDFQKGDIAEGYSVSREKKESFPLTVTSAQKNPTAFYLCASNPGQEYYGYTFGSGTRLTVV.

The chain links TRBV7-2 to TRBJ2-7; 14 bases are a match to TRBD2. CDR1 is SGHTA, CDR2 FQGNSA, per germline. This CDR3 is built from 18 residues. V lost 1 base and J lost 4; bases outside the gene matches: 9. The CDR3 sequence is CASSLGGLAGDELYEQYF. The CDR3 region has the DNA TGTGCCAGCAGCTTAGGGGGACTAGCGGGAGACGAGTTGTACGAGCAGTACTTC.

V and J are TRBV5-6 and TRBJ1-3; TRBD1 might be the D (5 bases). The CDR3 runs to 16 residues. Trimming removed 4 bases at V and 2 bases at J, with 16 bases between. The germline V gene encodes CDR1 SGHDT and CDR2 YYEEEE. CDR3 DNA sequence: TGTGCCAGCAGCGAAAATACAGGAGAACCTGGAAACACCATATATTTT. It translates to CASSENTGEPGNTIYF.

This clone was seen just once. The V gene is TRBV27, the J gene TRBJ2-3, with 8 bases matching TRBD2. Trimming cost V 4 bases and J 3 bases; bases outside gene matches: 9. The CDR3 runs to 16 residues. Germline loops: CDR1 MNHEY, CDR2 SMNVEV (reference sequence). CDR3 residues: CASSSPTSAYTDTQYF. The CDR3 bases are TGTGCCAGCAGTTCCCCGACTAGCGCCTATACAGATACGCAGTATTTT.

This chain joins TRBV5-1 and TRBJ2-5; 11 bases agree with TRBD2. Trimming cost V 2 bases and J 2 bases; bases outside gene matches: 8. CDR3 size: 17 residues. Germline CDR1 is SGHRS and CDR2 is YFSETQ. In DNA, the CDR3 is TGCGCCAGCAGCTTTATGACTAGCGGGGCCGGACAAGAGACCCAGTACTTC. Translating gives CASSFMTSGAGQETQYF.